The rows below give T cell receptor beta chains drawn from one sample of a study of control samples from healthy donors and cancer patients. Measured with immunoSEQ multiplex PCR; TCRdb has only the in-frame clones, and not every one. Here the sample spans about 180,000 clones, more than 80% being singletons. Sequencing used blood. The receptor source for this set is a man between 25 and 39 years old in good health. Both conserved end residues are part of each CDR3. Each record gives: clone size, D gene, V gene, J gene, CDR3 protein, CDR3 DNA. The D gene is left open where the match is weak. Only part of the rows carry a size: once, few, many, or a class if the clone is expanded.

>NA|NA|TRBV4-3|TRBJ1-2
CASSQDTQANYGYTF
TGCGCCAGCAGCCAAGATACCCAGGCTAACTATGGCTACACCTTC
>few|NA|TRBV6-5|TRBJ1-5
CASSSTLGAPQHF
TGTGCCAGCAGTTCCACGTTAGGGGCACCCCAGCATTTT
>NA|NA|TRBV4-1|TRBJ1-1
CASSQTTSTGSLSEAFF
TGCGCCAGCAGCCAAACTACATCGACAGGATCCTTATCCGAAGCTTTCTTT
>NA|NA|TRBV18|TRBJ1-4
CASSPGATNEKLFF
TGTGCCAGCTCACCAGGGGCAACTAATGAAAAACTGTTTTTT
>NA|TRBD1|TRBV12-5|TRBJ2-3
CASGRGDRGGDTQYF
TGTGCTAGTGGTCGGGGGGACAGGGGAGGGGATACGCAGTATTTT
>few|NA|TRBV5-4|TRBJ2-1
CASSFDSNEQFF
TGTGCCAGCAGCTTCGACAGTAATGAGCAGTTCTTC
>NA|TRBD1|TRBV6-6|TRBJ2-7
CASRHDRGLEQYF
TGTGCCAGCAGACACGACAGGGGGCTCGAGCAGTACTTC
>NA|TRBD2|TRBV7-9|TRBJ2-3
CASGSVASGVGTDTQYF
TGTGCCAGCGGCTCGGTGGCTAGCGGGGTAGGCACAGATACGCAGTATTTT
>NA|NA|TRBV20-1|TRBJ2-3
CSAQSRERYF
TGCAGTGCCCAGTCCCGGGAGCGGTATTTT
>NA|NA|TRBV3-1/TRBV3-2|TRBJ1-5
CASSPGVREGFSNQPQHF
TGTGCCAGCAGCCCTGGGGTCCGGGAAGGGTTTTCCAATCAGCCCCAGCATTTT
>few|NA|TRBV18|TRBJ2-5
CASSPRVEETQYF
TGTGCCAGCTCACCACGGGTAGAAGAGACCCAGTACTTC
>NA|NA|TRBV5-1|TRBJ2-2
CASSLAVGWTGELFF
TGCGCCAGCAGCTTGGCCGTAGGGTGGACCGGGGAGCTGTTTTTT
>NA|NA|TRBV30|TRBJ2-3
CAWSVRGRTSTDTQYF
TGTGCCTGGAGTGTACGCGGGCGAACGAGCACAGATACGCAGTATTTT
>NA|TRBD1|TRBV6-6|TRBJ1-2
CASSSPGTEYGYTF
TGTGCCAGCAGTTCACCCGGGACAGAATATGGCTACACCTTC
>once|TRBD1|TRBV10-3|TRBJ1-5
CAIRTGVTGPQHF
TGTGCCATTCGGACAGGGGTGACCGGGCCCCAGCATTTT
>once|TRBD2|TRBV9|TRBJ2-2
CASSVEASGVSGELFF
TGTGCCAGCAGCGTAGAAGCTAGCGGGGTCTCCGGGGAGCTGTTTTTT
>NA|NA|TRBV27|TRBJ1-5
CASSLSGSGQPQHF
TGTGCCAGCAGTTTATCTGGGTCGGGTCAGCCCCAGCATTTT
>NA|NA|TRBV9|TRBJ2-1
CASSVTGGRSYNEQFF
TGTGCCAGCAGCGTAACTGGAGGTCGCTCCTACAATGAGCAGTTCTTC
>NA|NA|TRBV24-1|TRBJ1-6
CATSDLSRSYNSPLHF
TGTGCCACCAGTGATTTGAGTCGTTCCTATAATTCACCCCTCCACTTT
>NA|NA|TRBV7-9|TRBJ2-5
CASSLSVGVAGSETQYF
TGTGCCAGCAGCTTATCGGTCGGAGTCGCAGGGTCAGAGACCCAGTACTTC
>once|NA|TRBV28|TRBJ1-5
CASSLLAGYSNQPQHF
TGTGCCAGCAGTTTATTAGCAGGGTATAGCAATCAGCCCCAGCATTTT
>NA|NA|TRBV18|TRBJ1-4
CASSPGGGNEKLFF
TGTGCCAGCTCACCTGGAGGCGGAAATGAAAAACTGTTTTTT
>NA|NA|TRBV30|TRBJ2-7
CAWSLWGAYEQYF
TGTGCCTGGAGCTTATGGGGGGCATACGAGCAGTACTTC
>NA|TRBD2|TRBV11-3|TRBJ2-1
CASSLGSGSVEQFF
TGTGCCAGCAGCTTAGGAAGCGGGAGCGTTGAGCAGTTCTTC
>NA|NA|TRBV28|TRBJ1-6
CASSPTGWNSPLHF
TGTGCCAGCAGTCCGACAGGATGGAATTCACCCCTCCACTTT
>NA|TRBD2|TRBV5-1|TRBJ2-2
CASGLAENTGELFF
TGCGCCAGCGGGCTAGCGGAGAACACCGGGGAGCTGTTTTTT
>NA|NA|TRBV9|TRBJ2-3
CASSLAREGDTQYF
TGTGCCAGCAGCCTCGCGCGGGAAGGAGATACGCAGTATTTT
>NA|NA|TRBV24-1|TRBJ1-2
CATSDLEGNYGYTF
TGTGCCACCAGTGACCTGGAGGGCAACTATGGCTACACCTTC
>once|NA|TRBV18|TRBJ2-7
CASSPLREWYEQYF
TGTGCCAGCTCACCACTGAGGGAATGGTACGAGCAGTACTTC